The clone carrying this TCR beta chain was observed a single time. Other DNA variants within this sample encode the same CDR3. The entry originates in a study of blood T cell repertoires in COVID-19. Across the whole study: Samples taken during acute and convalescent COVID-19 were collected in the United States, Italy and Spain. T cells, B-cell-depleted T cells, or PBMCs supplied cDNA or gDNA.

TCRdb's copy holds only in-frame clones and misses some; the assay was immunoSEQ multiplex PCR. The top ten clones hold roughly 2.5% of a sample with about 150,000 clones, 88% of them seen once. Seattle participants joined during active infection and were tracked over time. This TCR was sampled from a human donor with COVID-19, enrolled during active disease. The donor label of this sample is uncertain. The sample comprised peripheral blood.

This CDR3 reads CAWSVRVNQPQHF. The DNA of the CDR3 is TGTGCCTGGAGTGTACGGGTCAATCAGCCCCAGCATTTT. The chain uses TRBV30 and TRBJ1-5; D is unresolved. The V gene's germline CDR1 is GTSNPN and CDR2 SVGIG (reference sequence). The ends were cut back, 0 bases at V and 3 bases at J, with 6 bases in the middle. The length of the CDR3 is 13 residues. Combining the CDR3 with reference TRBV30 and TRBJ1-5 gives the whole variable domain SQTIHQWPATLVQPVGSPLSLECTVEGTSNPNLYWYRQAAGRGLQLLFYSVGIGQISSEVPQNLSASRPQDRQFILSSKKLLLSDSGFYLCAWSVRVNQPQHFGDGTRLSIL.